This T cell receptor (beta chain) was found in a study of blood T cell repertoires in COVID-19. On the study more broadly: Samples came from the United States, Italy and Spain, spanning acute and convalescent COVID-19. From T cells, B-cell-depleted T cells, or PBMCs came the material, which was cDNA or gDNA.

V lost 0 bases and J lost 5, with 9 bases in between. Per the germline V gene, CDR1 is SGHRS and CDR2 is YFSETQ. CDR3 size: 15 residues. In the source study's methods: Reference gene primer amplification in the assay estimated nucleated cell counts. The assay was immunoSEQ multiplex PCR, and TCRdb's table has in-frame clones only and misses some. V and J calls and clone size are copied from that table; D and trimming were computed from the DNA. The table includes 45,000 to 50,000 clones, approximately 83% detected once. Those enrolled in Seattle joined during active infection and were followed longitudinally afterward.

The sequenced sample was peripheral blood. The V call is TRBV5-1, the J call TRBJ1-6; D is unresolved. This receptor was taken from a woman aged 80 or over with COVID-19, enrolled during active disease. Written as DNA, the CDR3 is TGCGCCAGCAGCTTGGCCAGAACCGATAATTCACCCCTCCACTTT. Its protein product is CASSLARTDNSPLHF.